A selection of T cell receptor beta chains follows, all from one sample in a study of blood T cell repertoires in COVID-19. Generated by immunoSEQ multiplex PCR, the TCRdb table keeps only in-frame clones and is missing some. Counted here are 180,000 or so clones, more than 70% occurring once; the ten biggest clones make up approximately 8%. Sample: peripheral blood. All receptors derive from a woman aged 55-70 years with acute or convalescent COVID-19. Both conserved end residues are part of each CDR3. Each record gives: J gene, clone size, CDR3 length, V gene, D gene, CDR3 DNA, CDR3 protein. The D gene is left open where the match is weak. Clone size is given for some rows only: seen once, a few or many times, or a class if the clone is expanded.

j_gene: TRBJ1-2
abundance: .
len: 17
v_gene: TRBV11-2
d_gene: TRBD1
CDR3nt: TGTGCCAGCAGCTTAGATATGGGGACAGGAGCATACTATGGCTACACCTTC
CDR3aa: CASSLDMGTGAYYGYTF

j_gene: TRBJ1-1
abundance: .
len: 14
v_gene: TRBV5-5
d_gene: .
CDR3nt: TGTGCCAGCAGCGCAAGACTCCCCGACGCTGAAGCTTTCTTT
CDR3aa: CASSARLPDAEAFF

j_gene: TRBJ1-3
abundance: .
len: 16
v_gene: TRBV7-2
d_gene: .
CDR3nt: TGTGCCAGCAGCTTAGGCGGAAGACCCTCTGGAAACACCATATATTTT
CDR3aa: CASSLGGRPSGNTIYF

j_gene: TRBJ1-2
abundance: .
len: 14
v_gene: TRBV18
d_gene: .
CDR3nt: TGTGCCAGCTCACCGAGACAGCCTAACTATGGCTACACCTTC
CDR3aa: CASSPRQPNYGYTF

j_gene: TRBJ1-3
abundance: .
len: 13
v_gene: TRBV18
d_gene: .
CDR3nt: TGTGCCAGCTCACCGGAGTATGGAAACACCATATATTTT
CDR3aa: CASSPEYGNTIYF

j_gene: TRBJ1-3
abundance: .
len: 17
v_gene: TRBV5-1
d_gene: TRBD1
CDR3nt: TGCGCCAGCAGCCAAGGGACAGGCTCCCCCTCTGGAAACACCATATATTTT
CDR3aa: CASSQGTGSPSGNTIYF

j_gene: TRBJ1-2
abundance: .
len: 16
v_gene: TRBV9
d_gene: .
CDR3nt: TGTGCCAGCAGCCGGCTCGGCGCAGGGAAGAACTATGGCTACACCTTC
CDR3aa: CASSRLGAGKNYGYTF

j_gene: TRBJ1-2
abundance: .
len: 15
v_gene: TRBV7-6
d_gene: .
CDR3nt: TGTGCCAGCAGCCCCCAACCGGAGGCTAACTATGGCTACACCTTC
CDR3aa: CASSPQPEANYGYTF

j_gene: TRBJ2-5
abundance: .
len: 14
v_gene: TRBV7-9
d_gene: .
CDR3nt: TGTGCCAGCAGCTTAAACCAGGGAGGAGAGACCCAGTACTTC
CDR3aa: CASSLNQGGETQYF

j_gene: TRBJ2-1
abundance: .
len: 16
v_gene: TRBV18
d_gene: .
CDR3nt: TGTGCCAGCTCACCGTCTAGGAGCGAGATTAGCAATGAGCAGTTCTTC
CDR3aa: CASSPSRSEISNEQFF

j_gene: TRBJ1-5
abundance: many
len: 13
v_gene: TRBV7-2
d_gene: TRBD1
CDR3nt: TGTGCCATCGATACAGGGGGCAATCAGCCCCAGCATTTT
CDR3aa: CAIDTGGNQPQHF

j_gene: TRBJ2-5
abundance: .
len: 15
v_gene: TRBV18
d_gene: .
CDR3nt: TGTGCCAGCTCACCTAATGGGTTAGCGCAAGAGACCCAGTACTTC
CDR3aa: CASSPNGLAQETQYF

j_gene: TRBJ2-5
abundance: few
len: 14
v_gene: TRBV6-6
d_gene: TRBD1
CDR3nt: TGTGCCAGCACCGGGACAGGGGTAGGGGAGACCCAGTACTTC
CDR3aa: CASTGTGVGETQYF

j_gene: TRBJ2-1
abundance: few
len: 17
v_gene: TRBV18
d_gene: TRBD1
CDR3nt: TGTGCCAGCTCACCACCGGGGACAGGGGGCCCCTACAATGAGCAGTTCTTC
CDR3aa: CASSPPGTGGPYNEQFF

j_gene: TRBJ1-1
abundance: .
len: 13
v_gene: TRBV5-1
d_gene: .
CDR3nt: TGCGCCAGCAGGGAAACAGGGCCCACTGAAGCTTTCTTT
CDR3aa: CASRETGPTEAFF

j_gene: TRBJ2-7
abundance: .
len: 12
v_gene: TRBV2
d_gene: .
CDR3nt: TGTGCCAGCTCTTCTAGGGGCGGCGAGCAGTACTTC
CDR3aa: CASSSRGGEQYF

j_gene: TRBJ2-2
abundance: .
len: 15
v_gene: TRBV3-1/TRBV3-2
d_gene: TRBD2
CDR3nt: TGTGCCAGCAAGGTCGGCGGGAGCGTCACCGGGGAGCTGTTTTTT
CDR3aa: CASKVGGSVTGELFF

j_gene: TRBJ1-5
abundance: .
len: 13
v_gene: TRBV29-1
d_gene: .
CDR3nt: TGCAGCGTTGAAGATCGGATGGGGGCTGCACAGCATTTT
CDR3aa: CSVEDRMGAAQHF

j_gene: TRBJ2-3
abundance: .
len: 20
v_gene: TRBV19
d_gene: TRBD2
CDR3nt: TGTGCCAGTAGTATGCGGCGCGGGAGCGACGCTAGCACAGGCGCCGGCACGCAGTATTTT
CDR3aa: CASSMRRGSDASTGAGTQYF

j_gene: TRBJ1-6
abundance: few
len: 17
v_gene: TRBV24-1
d_gene: .
CDR3nt: TGTGCCACCAGTGACCCCGGACAGCCTATTACTAATTCACCCCTCCACTTT
CDR3aa: CATSDPGQPITNSPLHF

j_gene: TRBJ2-7
abundance: .
len: 14
v_gene: TRBV5-4
d_gene: TRBD2
CDR3nt: TGTGCCAGCAGTTCCGGGACTACATCCTACGAGCAGTACTTC
CDR3aa: CASSSGTTSYEQYF

j_gene: TRBJ1-3
abundance: .
len: 14
v_gene: TRBV19
d_gene: TRBD1
CDR3nt: TGTGCCAGTAGTTCGCGGACAGGGGGCAACACCATATATTTT
CDR3aa: CASSSRTGGNTIYF

j_gene: TRBJ1-4
abundance: .
len: 15
v_gene: TRBV4-1
d_gene: TRBD1
CDR3nt: TGCGCCAGCAGCCAAACCGGGACAGGGGACGAAAAACTGTTTTTT
CDR3aa: CASSQTGTGDEKLFF

j_gene: TRBJ1-3
abundance: .
len: 12
v_gene: TRBV11-2
d_gene: TRBD1
CDR3nt: TGTGCCAGCAGCTTAGCTCCCGGGACAGTGTATTTT
CDR3aa: CASSLAPGTVYF

j_gene: TRBJ1-5
abundance: few
len: 16
v_gene: TRBV10-3
d_gene: .
CDR3nt: TGTGCCATCAGTGAGGATTGGGCAGGGGAAGGTCAGCCCCAGCATTTT
CDR3aa: CAISEDWAGEGQPQHF

j_gene: TRBJ2-3
abundance: .
len: 16
v_gene: TRBV9
d_gene: TRBD2
CDR3nt: TGTGCCAGCAGCGTAGTGTCTAGCGGGGTGACAGATACGCAGTATTTT
CDR3aa: CASSVVSSGVTDTQYF

j_gene: TRBJ2-2
abundance: .
len: 16
v_gene: TRBV11-3
d_gene: .
CDR3nt: TGTGCCAGCAGCTTAGAGTCCCGGTCGGTGTCCGGGGAGCTGTTTTTT
CDR3aa: CASSLESRSVSGELFF

j_gene: TRBJ2-1
abundance: .
len: 15
v_gene: TRBV6-1
d_gene: .
CDR3nt: TGTGCCAGCAGTGAAATGGAGGAACCATACAATGAGCAGTTCTTC
CDR3aa: CASSEMEEPYNEQFF

j_gene: TRBJ2-1
abundance: .
len: 16
v_gene: TRBV11-2
d_gene: TRBD1
CDR3nt: TGTGCCAGCAGCTCGCAGAGGGACAGACACTACAATGAGCAGTTCTTC
CDR3aa: CASSSQRDRHYNEQFF

j_gene: TRBJ2-5
abundance: .
len: 16
v_gene: TRBV3-1/TRBV3-2
d_gene: .
CDR3nt: TGTGCCAGCAGCCAAGATCTGAACATAGCGAGTGAGACCCAGTACTTC
CDR3aa: CASSQDLNIASETQYF

j_gene: TRBJ2-1
abundance: .
len: 15
v_gene: TRBV5-4
d_gene: TRBD2
CDR3nt: TGTGCCAGCAGCAGACGACTAGCGGGAGTATATGAGCAGTTCTTC
CDR3aa: CASSRRLAGVYEQFF

j_gene: TRBJ1-1
abundance: .
len: 14
v_gene: TRBV27
d_gene: .
CDR3nt: TGTGCCAGCAGTTTATCGTCACAGCTTGGGGAAGCTTTCTTT
CDR3aa: CASSLSSQLGEAFF

j_gene: TRBJ2-1
abundance: .
len: 19
v_gene: TRBV5-1
d_gene: TRBD2
CDR3nt: TGCGCCAGCAGCTTATATGGGACTAGCGGGATACCCCTGGACAATGAGCAGTTCTTC
CDR3aa: CASSLYGTSGIPLDNEQFF

j_gene: TRBJ2-2
abundance: .
len: 17
v_gene: TRBV2
d_gene: TRBD1
CDR3nt: TGTGCCAGCAGGGGGGCCACAGGGGGCGCTTACACCGGGGAGCTGTTTTTT
CDR3aa: CASRGATGGAYTGELFF

j_gene: TRBJ2-5
abundance: .
len: 15
v_gene: TRBV3-1/TRBV3-2
d_gene: TRBD2
CDR3nt: TGTGCCAGCAGCCACCTTAGCGGGAGTGCAGAGACCCAGTACTTC
CDR3aa: CASSHLSGSAETQYF

j_gene: TRBJ1-1
abundance: once
len: 13
v_gene: TRBV28
d_gene: .
CDR3nt: TGTGCCAGCAGTTTAGTGGCAGGGGTAACGACTTTCTTT
CDR3aa: CASSLVAGVTTFF

j_gene: TRBJ2-2
abundance: .
len: 17
v_gene: TRBV25-1
d_gene: .
CDR3nt: TGTGCCAGCAGGTCCGCAGGGGTCCCTGGTAACACCGGGGAGCTGTTTTTT
CDR3aa: CASRSAGVPGNTGELFF

j_gene: TRBJ2-1
abundance: once
len: 15
v_gene: TRBV29-1
d_gene: .
CDR3nt: TGCAGCGTCGCGAGCGGGTCCGCCTCCTACAATGAGCAGTTCTTC
CDR3aa: CSVASGSASYNEQFF

j_gene: TRBJ1-5
abundance: once
len: 12
v_gene: TRBV28
d_gene: .
CDR3nt: TGTGCCACCCACAGAAGCAATCAGCCCCAGCATTTT
CDR3aa: CATHRSNQPQHF

j_gene: TRBJ2-3
abundance: .
len: 16
v_gene: TRBV5-1
d_gene: .
CDR3nt: TGCGCCAGCAGCTTGTCCGGACAAGGCCCTACAGATACGCAGTATTTT
CDR3aa: CASSLSGQGPTDTQYF

j_gene: TRBJ1-1
abundance: .
len: 14
v_gene: TRBV28
d_gene: .
CDR3nt: TGTGCCAGCAGTCCGGACAGCCTAAACACTGAAGCTTTCTTT
CDR3aa: CASSPDSLNTEAFF

j_gene: TRBJ1-1
abundance: .
len: 14
v_gene: TRBV28
d_gene: .
CDR3nt: TGTGCCAGCAGTTTAACTGGGGGCCGTCCTGAAGCTTTCTTT
CDR3aa: CASSLTGGRPEAFF

j_gene: TRBJ2-2
abundance: .
len: 19
v_gene: TRBV9
d_gene: .
CDR3nt: TGTGCCAGCAGCGTAGCCGGGAGCCTTCTCTATGCGAACACCGGGGAGCTGTTTTTT
CDR3aa: CASSVAGSLLYANTGELFF

j_gene: TRBJ2-1
abundance: .
len: 15
v_gene: TRBV11-2
d_gene: TRBD1
CDR3nt: TGTGCCAGCAGCGCCGGACAGGGGGCCTACAATGAGCAGTTCTTC
CDR3aa: CASSAGQGAYNEQFF

j_gene: TRBJ1-2
abundance: few
len: 17
v_gene: TRBV7-2
d_gene: .
CDR3nt: TGTGCCAGCAGCTTAGCCAAGCTCCCGGGGAGTAGCTATGGCTACACCTTC
CDR3aa: CASSLAKLPGSSYGYTF

j_gene: TRBJ1-5
abundance: .
len: 13
v_gene: TRBV6-6
d_gene: .
CDR3nt: TGTGCCAGCAGTGGGGTCGGGGGACAGCCCCAGCATTTT
CDR3aa: CASSGVGGQPQHF

j_gene: TRBJ1-5
abundance: .
len: 14
v_gene: TRBV7-9
d_gene: TRBD1
CDR3nt: TGTGCCAGCAGCTTGGGACAGGGTTCTCAGCCCCAGCATTTT
CDR3aa: CASSLGQGSQPQHF

j_gene: TRBJ2-3
abundance: .
len: 15
v_gene: TRBV10-1
d_gene: .
CDR3nt: TGCGCCAGCAGTGAGTCACTTACCAGGTCAGATACGCAGTATTTT
CDR3aa: CASSESLTRSDTQYF

j_gene: TRBJ1-2
abundance: .
len: 14
v_gene: TRBV2
d_gene: TRBD1
CDR3nt: TGTGCCAGCAGTCTCCAGGGGGATGGGTATGGCTACACCTTC
CDR3aa: CASSLQGDGYGYTF

j_gene: TRBJ1-3
abundance: .
len: 16
v_gene: TRBV28
d_gene: .
CDR3nt: TGTGCCAGCAGTTTAAGAAAACTGAATTCTGGAAACACCATATATTTT
CDR3aa: CASSLRKLNSGNTIYF

j_gene: TRBJ1-5
abundance: .
len: 15
v_gene: TRBV5-6
d_gene: TRBD1
CDR3nt: TGTGCCAGCAGCTTGGCAGGGGGTGGGCATCAGCCCCAGCATTTT
CDR3aa: CASSLAGGGHQPQHF

j_gene: TRBJ1-5
abundance: .
len: 14
v_gene: TRBV2
d_gene: .
CDR3nt: TGTGCCAGCAGTCTCTCAGGGGGCAATCAGCCCCAGCATTTT
CDR3aa: CASSLSGGNQPQHF

j_gene: TRBJ2-3
abundance: .
len: 15
v_gene: TRBV5-1
d_gene: .
CDR3nt: TGCGCCAGCAGCGAAAGAATAGGCGGGACAGATACGCAGTATTTT
CDR3aa: CASSERIGGTDTQYF

j_gene: TRBJ2-7
abundance: .
len: 15
v_gene: TRBV19
d_gene: .
CDR3nt: TGTGCCAGTAGTATAAGTGGAGACCGGACCTACGAGCAGTACTTC
CDR3aa: CASSISGDRTYEQYF

j_gene: TRBJ1-1
abundance: .
len: 16
v_gene: TRBV27
d_gene: TRBD1
CDR3nt: TGTGCCAGCAGTTCCCTATACAGGGGGCGGAACACTGAAGCTTTCTTT
CDR3aa: CASSSLYRGRNTEAFF

j_gene: TRBJ2-1
abundance: once
len: 15
v_gene: TRBV5-1
d_gene: .
CDR3nt: TGCGCCAGCAGCTTGGGGGCTAGCAGTTACAATGAGCAGTTCTTC
CDR3aa: CASSLGASSYNEQFF

j_gene: TRBJ1-1
abundance: .
len: 14
v_gene: TRBV19
d_gene: .
CDR3nt: TGTGCCAGTAGTATCGAGTTCCTTAACACTGAAGCTTTCTTT
CDR3aa: CASSIEFLNTEAFF

j_gene: TRBJ1-6
abundance: .
len: 11
v_gene: TRBV20-1
d_gene: .
CDR3nt: TGCAGTGCTAGAGTCAGGGAAGCCCTCCACTTT
CDR3aa: CSARVREALHF

j_gene: TRBJ2-3
abundance: .
len: 13
v_gene: TRBV28
d_gene: .
CDR3nt: TGTGCCAGCAGTCAACAGGAAGCAGATACGCAGTATTTT
CDR3aa: CASSQQEADTQYF